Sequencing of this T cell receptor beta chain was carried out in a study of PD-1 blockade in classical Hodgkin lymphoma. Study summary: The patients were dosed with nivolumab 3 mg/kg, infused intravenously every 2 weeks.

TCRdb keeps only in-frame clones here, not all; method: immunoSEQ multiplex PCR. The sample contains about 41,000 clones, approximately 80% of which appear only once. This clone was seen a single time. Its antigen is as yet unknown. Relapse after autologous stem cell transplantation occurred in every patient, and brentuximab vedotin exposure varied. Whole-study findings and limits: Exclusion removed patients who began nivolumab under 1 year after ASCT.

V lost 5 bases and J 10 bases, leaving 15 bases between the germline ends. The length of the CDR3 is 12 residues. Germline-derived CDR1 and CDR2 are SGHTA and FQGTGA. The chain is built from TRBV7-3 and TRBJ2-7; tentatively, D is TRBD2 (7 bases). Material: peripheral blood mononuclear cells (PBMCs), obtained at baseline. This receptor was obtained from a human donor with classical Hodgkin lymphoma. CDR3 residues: CASSVKGGPQYF. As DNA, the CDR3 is TGTGCCAGCAGCGTAAAGGGGGGGCCCCAGTACTTC.